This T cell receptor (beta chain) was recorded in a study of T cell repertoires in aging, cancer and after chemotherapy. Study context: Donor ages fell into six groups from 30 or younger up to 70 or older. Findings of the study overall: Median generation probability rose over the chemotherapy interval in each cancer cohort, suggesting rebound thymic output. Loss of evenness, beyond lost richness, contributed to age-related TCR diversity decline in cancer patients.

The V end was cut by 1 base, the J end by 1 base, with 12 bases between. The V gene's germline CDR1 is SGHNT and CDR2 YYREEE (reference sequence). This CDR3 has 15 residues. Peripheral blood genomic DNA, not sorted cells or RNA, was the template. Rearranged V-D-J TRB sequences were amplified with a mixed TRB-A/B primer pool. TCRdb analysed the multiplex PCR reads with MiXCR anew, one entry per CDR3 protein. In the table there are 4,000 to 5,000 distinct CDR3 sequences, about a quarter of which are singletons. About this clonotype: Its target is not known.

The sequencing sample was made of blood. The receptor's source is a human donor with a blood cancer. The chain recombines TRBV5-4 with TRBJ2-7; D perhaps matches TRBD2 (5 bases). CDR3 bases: TGTGCCAGCAGCTTGTTTAGCGTCTCATCCTACGAGCAGTACTTC. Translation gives CASSLFSVSSYEQYF.